Here is one T cell receptor (beta chain) with its context. Its antigen remains unidentified. The V end lost 1 base, the J end lost 7 bases, and 16 bases lay between the germline ends. The CDR3 covers 15 residues. The germline V gene encodes CDR1 SGHAT and CDR2 FQNNGV. The data stem from a study of graft-versus-host responses after intestinal transplantation. Background on the study: All recipients were given anti-thymocyte globulin induction, and tacrolimus and steroids were then administered for around three years.

TCRdb's copy holds only in-frame clones and misses some; the assay was immunoSEQ multiplex PCR. This table holds about 3,400 clones, about 94% found once. Study results and limitations: Early post-transplant HvG declines were associated with peak circulating GvH clone levels.

Sequenced here: PBMCs, sampled 11 days after intestinal transplantation. The chain carries TRBV11-2 and TRBJ2-5; maybe TRBD1 (6 bases). The clonotype originates from a human patient who received an intestinal transplant, so some T cells may come from the graft donor. Here the CDR3 DNA reads TGTGCCAGCAGCTTAGGCCCAGGGGACGAATGGACCCAGTACTTC. This sequence encodes CASSLGPGDEWTQYF.